This record concerns one TCR beta chain sequence. Its antigen target is currently unknown. The record has no base qualities; no much larger clone is one base away. The method behind the library was 5' RACE. The run used an Illumina HiSeq 2500. A second PCR of about 7 to 12 cycles was run with a J-beta primer mix and a sample-barcoded 5' primer. Each TCR beta cDNA molecule received a unique molecular identifier from a template-switch 5' adaptor carrying 12 random nucleotides. At least 3 million CDR3-containing paired-end reads were obtained from each sample. The Mint cDNA synthesis kit, primed by a TRBC-specific oligonucleotide, was used to synthesize first-strand cDNA from all RNA. Following uracil-DNA glycosylase treatment, all cDNA underwent a first 18-cycle PCR with the universal primers M1SS and BC2_uni_R. Per the source publication's procedure: For normalization, 1 million high-quality reads, each with a distinct molecular identifier, were randomly selected from each sample. Reads with shared molecular identifiers were discarded instead of being binned into consensus sequences. MiTCR, set to a Q25 quality threshold and the strictest error-elimination algorithm, was used for CDR3 identification, clonotype clustering and error correction. A nonparametric unseen species model with Euler transformation was used to estimate lower-bound total TCR beta diversity. Using fastp at Q25 and MiXCR, TCRdb reprocessed the public reads and kept productive beta chains. Here each entry gathers all rows of one CDR3 protein and keeps the most common genes and DNA. The V and J calls here are based on TCRdb, not the publication. Within this sample are about 680,000 distinct CDR3 sequences, with over 45% of them counted one time only. Under 35% of the sample belongs to the ten largest clones.

The entry originates in a study of blood T cells in healthy people across ages (dated by TCRdb to about 2015). Study-wide context: Template switching captured roughly one uniquely barcoded TCR beta cDNA molecule per two T cells in model experiments. Using deep sequencing normalized with unique cDNA molecular identifiers, the study measured how TCR beta repertoire diversity changes with age. Four age groups were formed from the donors: young (average roughly 16 years), middle-aged (around 41), aged (roughly 59) and long-lived (more than 75). To avoid experimental bias, donors of different ages were spread randomly across the sequencing lanes. Using the same blood draw, the study looked at two additional independent replicas of 1 million unique cDNA reads for two donors, one aged 18 to 30 and the other aged 80 or older.

Donors were a few dozen systemically healthy Caucasian individuals from Russia aged roughly 6 to 95 years. Each donor gave approximately 9.4 milliliters of peripheral blood, drawn into EDTA-treated Vacutainer tubes. PBMCs were isolated by Ficoll-Paque density-gradient centrifugation, with at least 7 million obtained per sample. Total RNA was extracted from PBMCs with Trizol reagent, with at least 5 micrograms obtained per sample. For every donor, an aliquot of PBMCs went through flow cytometry to measure the percentages of naive CD45RAhigh/CD27high T cells. Paper-wide results and their limitations: Donor CMV infection status was unknown, potentially confounding age-related changes in expanded clonotypes. Estimates of total diversity based on one million sequenced T cells were considered lower bounds and underestimates. As age increased, observed TCR beta diversity per million T cells dropped in a roughly linear way, and a significant reduction was already evident by age 40. Compared with the aged group, more naive CD4+ T cells, fewer expanded clones and increased TCR diversity were shown by the long-lived group, suggesting age selection. Observed TCR beta diversity correlated strongly with the percentage of naive T cells measured by flow cytometry. Because profiling used bulk unsorted PBMCs, naive and antigen-experienced compartments could not be compared conclusively.

The material sequenced was blood. The clonotype comes from a woman aged 60-70 years in good health.

The DNA is as follows: TGTGCCAGCAGTTACTCGGGGGCAGCTAGGTCCTACGAGCAGTACTTC. It is translated as CASSYSGAARSYEQYF. Here the chain combines TRBV6-6 and TRBJ2-7; TRBD1 is a possible D gene, resting on 6 matching bases. The CDR3 holds 16 amino acids from the cysteine to the phenylalanine. Only the CDR3 portion is preserved as DNA: 48 bases, with reading frame beginning at the first base. V is pared back by 0 bases and J by 1 base, with 13 bases lying between the germline termini. The germline V gene (reference sequence) supplies CDR1 MNHNY and CDR2 SVGAGI.